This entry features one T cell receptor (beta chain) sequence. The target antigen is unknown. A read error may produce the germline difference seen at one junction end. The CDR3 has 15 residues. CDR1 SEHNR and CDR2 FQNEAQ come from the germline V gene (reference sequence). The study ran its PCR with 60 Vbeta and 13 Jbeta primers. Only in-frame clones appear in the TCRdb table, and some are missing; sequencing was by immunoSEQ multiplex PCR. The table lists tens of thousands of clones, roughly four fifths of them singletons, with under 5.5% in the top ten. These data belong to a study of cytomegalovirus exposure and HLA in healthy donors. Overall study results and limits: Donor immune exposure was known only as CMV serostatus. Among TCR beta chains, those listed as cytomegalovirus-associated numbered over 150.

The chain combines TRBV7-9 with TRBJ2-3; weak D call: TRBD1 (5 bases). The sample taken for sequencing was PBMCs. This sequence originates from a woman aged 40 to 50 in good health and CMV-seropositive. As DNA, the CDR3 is TGTTCCAGCAGAACCAGGGCCCGGCCAGGGGATACGCAGTATTTT. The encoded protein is CSSRTRARPGDTQYF.